The 25 T cell receptor beta chains reported below all come from one sample, sequenced in a study of blood T cell repertoires in COVID-19. The protocol was immunoSEQ multiplex PCR, while the TCRdb copy is restricted to in-frame clones and leaves out a portion. The sample records around 31,000 clones, 86% being singletons. The sample consisted of peripheral blood. Receptors were obtained from a human donor with active COVID-19. The donor label of this sample is uncertain.

This clone came up once. The chain combines TRBV9 with TRBJ1-3; D possibly corresponds to TRBD1 (6 bases). V was clipped by 3 bases and J by 0 bases, with 13 bases between them. Germline CDR1 is SGDLS and CDR2 is YYNGEE. CDR3 size: 16 residues. Here the CDR3 reads CASSEWDTGSGNTIYF. The CDR3 nucleotides are TGTGCCAGCAGCGAGTGGGACACCGGCTCTGGAAACACCATATATTTT.

This clone was recorded only once. The CDR3 spells CASSYGLAGVQLRDEQFF. In DNA form, the CDR3 reads TGTGCCAGCAGTTATGGCCTAGCGGGAGTCCAATTAAGGGATGAGCAGTTCTTC. V gene TRBV6-2 or TRBV6-3 combines with J gene TRBJ2-1, with 10 bases that match TRBD2. V was pared by 3 bases and J by 8 bases, with 16 bases of the junction left unmatched. This CDR3 has 18 residues. CDR1 is MNHEY, CDR2 SVGEGT, per germline.

J is TRBJ1-1 and V is TRBV2; no clear D gene. V shed 8 bases and J shed 1 base, with 11 bases lying between them. The length of the CDR3 is 13 residues. Germline CDR1 is SNHLY and CDR2 is FYNNEI. The DNA for the CDR3 is TGTGCCAGCTGGGCCAACCAGAACACTGAAGCTTTCTTT. Protein sequence: CASWANQNTEAFF.

The rearrangement uses TRBV27 and TRBJ1-1, with D possibly TRBD1 on 5 matching bases. With 2 bases removed from V and 4 bases from J, the gap between germline ends came to 11 bases. CDR1 is MNHEY, CDR2 SMNVEV, per germline (reference sequence). CDR3 size: 14 residues. CDR3 residues: CASSLAQGITEAFF. The CDR3 DNA reads TGTGCCAGCAGTTTAGCCCAGGGTATCACTGAAGCTTTCTTT.

V gene TRBV28 combines with J gene TRBJ2-1; TRBD1 matches at 7 bases. CDR3 length: 15 amino acids. V shed 4 bases, J shed 5 bases, and the junction held 8 bases outside the gene matches. Germline CDR1 reads MDHEN; CDR2 reads SYDVKM. The chain's CDR3 is CASSSNRGSDNEQFF. CDR3 nucleotide sequence: TGTGCCAGCAGTTCGAACAGGGGTAGTGACAATGAGCAGTTCTTC.

This clone showed up just once. The chain is built from TRBV29-1 and TRBJ1-2; perhaps TRBD1 as D (5 bases). V lost 0 bases to trimming and J lost 4 bases, with 15 bases between them. The germline gives CDR1 SQVTM, CDR2 ANQGSEA. This CDR3 spans 15 amino acids. CDR3 loop: CSVEDFMQGLYGYTF. CDR3 in DNA: TGCAGCGTTGAAGATTTCATGCAGGGACTCTATGGCTACACCTTC.

This clone has just a few counts. This chain joins TRBV7-9 and TRBJ2-1; 9 positions match TRBD1. The CDR3 runs 16 residues. The trim removed 4 bases at V and 3 bases at J, leaving 7 bases unmatched. Germline CDR1 is SEHNR and CDR2 is FQNEAQ (reference sequence). CDR3 nucleotides: TGTGCCAGCAGCTACCTGGGACAGGGTCGCTACAATGAGCAGTTCTTC. Translated: CASSYLGQGRYNEQFF.

The chain employs TRBV6-2 or TRBV6-3 and TRBJ2-4, with 7 bases aligning to TRBD1. V lost 6 bases, J lost 0 bases, and 5 bases stayed unmatched. CDR3 size: 15 residues. Germline-derived CDR1 and CDR2 are MNHEY and SVGEGT. The CDR3 loop reads CASSRQGQAKNIQYF. CDR3 nucleotides: TGTGCCAGCAGCCGACAGGGCCAAGCCAAAAACATTCAGTACTTC.

J is TRBJ2-7 and V is TRBV10-3; D not certain. The CDR3 is made up of 14 amino acids. Germline values: CDR1 ENHRY, CDR2 SYGVKD. Trimming took off 7 bases at V and 0 bases at J, with 13 bases between the two ends. CDR3 protein: CAIKAVMSSYEQYF. CDR3 sequence (DNA): TGTGCCATCAAAGCCGTGATGAGCTCCTACGAGCAGTACTTC.

This rearrangement joins TRBV19 to TRBJ1-4; tentative D call: TRBD1 (5 bases). CDR1 is LNHDA, CDR2 SQIVND, per germline (reference sequence). The CDR3 spans 15 residues. Trimming took 7 bases from V and 2 from J, leaving 14 bases between them. CDR3 bases: TGTGCCAGTAAGGGGCTAGAGTCTACTAATGAAAAACTGTTTTTT. Amino acid sequence: CASKGLESTNEKLFF.

The V call is TRBV5-1, the J call TRBJ2-3; D is perhaps TRBD2 (6 bases). The CDR3 runs to 16 residues. The V end lost 0 bases, the J end lost 0 bases, and 11 bases lay between the germline ends. Germline-derived CDR1 and CDR2 are SGHRS and YFSETQ. CDR3 amino acids: CASSLATSTSTDTQYF. CDR3 nucleotide sequence: TGCGCCAGCAGCTTGGCAACTAGCACTAGCACAGATACGCAGTATTTT.

This clone was observed a handful of times. The rearrangement links TRBV6-5 to TRBJ2-5; 8 nucleotides agree with TRBD1. CDR3 length: 16 amino acids. Germline CDR1 is MNHEY and CDR2 is SVGAGI. Losses at the gene ends were 0 bases for V and 2 bases for J; bases not matched to a gene: 5. As DNA, the CDR3 is TGTGCCAGCAGTTACTCTCGCAGGGGGCCTCAAGAGACCCAGTACTTC. This translates into CASSYSRRGPQETQYF.

The rearrangement links TRBV6-2 or TRBV6-3 to TRBJ2-1; 8 nucleotides match TRBD2. The junction had 11 bases not matched to a gene; V was cut back by 6 bases and J by 4 bases. In germline, CDR1 is MNHEY, CDR2 SVGEGT. The CDR3 is 16 amino acids. In DNA form, the CDR3 reads TGTGCCAGCAGCCCGAGGGGTAGCGGGGTTTACAATGAGCAGTTCTTC. Translating gives CASSPRGSGVYNEQFF.

This sequence joins TRBV5-4 and TRBJ2-2; maybe TRBD2 (7 bases). CDR3 length: 15 amino acids. Trimming shortened V by 6 bases and J by 7 bases, and 19 bases separated the two germline ends. From germline, CDR1 is SGHNT and CDR2 YYREEE (reference sequence). The CDR3 DNA sequence: TGTGCCAGCACCCCAGGGAGGGGGGAGTACGGGGAGCTGTTTTTT. This translates into CASTPGRGEYGELFF.

The chain recombines TRBV7-2 with TRBJ2-3; the match to TRBD2 covers 8 bases. The germline V gene encodes CDR1 SGHTA and CDR2 FQGNSA. The CDR3 length is 17 residues. With V trimmed by 4 bases and J by 5 bases, 14 bases remained unmatched. The CDR3: CASSSRTSPLGKDTQYF. The CDR3 DNA reads as TGTGCCAGCAGCTCAAGGACTAGCCCCCTCGGAAAAGATACGCAGTATTTT.

V usage is TRBV6-4 and J usage is TRBJ2-1, with D possibly matching TRBD2 (6 bases). V dropped 5 bases and J dropped 7 bases, with 12 bases sitting between them. The CDR3 runs 13 residues. In germline, CDR1 is MRHNA, CDR2 SNTAGT. The CDR3 nucleotides read TGTGCCAGCAGTCCGGGGGTGTGGAATGAGCAGTTCTTC. Translated, it gives CASSPGVWNEQFF.

The chain has TRBV10-1 and TRBJ2-7; 13 bases match TRBD2. Per germline, CDR1 WNHNN and CDR2 SYGVQD (reference sequence). The CDR3 extends over 16 amino acids. The junction had 8 bases not matched to a gene; V was cut back by 6 bases and J by 3 bases. The CDR3 DNA reads as TGCGCCAGCAGGCGGACTAGCGGGAGTCCCTTCTACGAGCAGTACTTC. This gives the protein CASRRTSGSPFYEQYF.

V and J are TRBV3-1 (or the pseudogene TRBV3-2) and TRBJ2-3; 10 positions match TRBD2. In germline, CDR1 is LGHDT, CDR2 YNNKEL (reference sequence). V was pared by 3 bases and J by 2 bases, with 5 bases of the junction left unmatched. CDR3 length: 16 residues. CDR3 in amino acids: CASSQTSGSLTDTQYF. CDR3 in DNA: TGTGCCAGCAGCCAGACTAGCGGGTCCCTCACAGATACGCAGTATTTT.

This clone was counted between two and nine times. This chain links TRBV4-1 with TRBJ2-3, with a weak D call TRBD2 (5 bases). This CDR3 comprises 15 residues. From germline, CDR1 is MGHRA and CDR2 YSYEKL. Trimming removed 4 bases at V and 6 bases at J, with 17 bases between. The CDR3 spells CASSRQAVGADTQYF. In DNA form, the CDR3 reads TGCGCCAGCAGCCGCCAAGCGGTGGGTGCGGATACGCAGTATTTT.

The chain has TRBV7-6 and TRBJ2-1, with TRBD1 matching 10 bases. The V and J ends lost 3 bases and 7 bases, in that order; junction bases with no gene match: 6. The CDR3 extends over 15 amino acids. Germline assignment: CDR1 SGHVS and CDR2 FNYEAQ. The CDR3: CASSLGQGIRNEQFF. CDR3 nucleotide sequence: TGTGCCAGCAGCTTGGGACAGGGGATTAGGAATGAGCAGTTCTTC.

As to this clone: An end of the junction does not agree with germline; a read error may underlie this. The chain links TRBV3-1 (or the pseudogene TRBV3-2) to TRBJ2-2, with 7 bases that match TRBD1. The germline CDR1 and CDR2 sequences are LGHDT and YNNKEL (reference sequence). There are 20 residues in the CDR3. The chain's CDR3 is CASSQVWVGTDAVNTGELFF. The CDR3 nucleotides are TGTGCCAGCAGTCAAGTATGGGTCGGGACAGACGCAGTTAACACCGGGGAGCTGTTTTTT.

The gene calls are TRBV24-1 and TRBJ2-2; 10 bases line up with TRBD2. V lost 7 bases to trimming and J lost 7 bases; unmatched junction nucleotides: 5. The length of the CDR3 is 14 residues. The germline gives CDR1 KGHDR, CDR2 SFDVKD. The DNA of the CDR3 is TGTGCCACCAGAGCGGGAGGGCCGGACGGGGAGCTGTTTTTT. It is translated as CATRAGGPDGELFF.

The genes are TRBV3-1 (or the pseudogene TRBV3-2) and TRBJ2-5; 8 nucleotides line up with TRBD2. The V and J ends lost 3 bases and 5 bases, in that order; junction bases with no gene match: 8. Germline V lookup: CDR1 LGHDT, CDR2 YNNKEL (reference sequence). The CDR3 has 15 residues. The CDR3 DNA sequence: TGTGCCAGCAGCCATGGCGGGACTAGTAGGGAGACCCAGTACTTC. It translates to CASSHGGTSRETQYF.

The J gene is TRBJ2-3, the V gene TRBV14; D is possibly TRBD1 (5 bases). CDR1 and CDR2 from the germline V gene are SGHDN and FVKESK. The V end lost 4 bases, the J end lost 6 bases, and 17 bases lay between the germline ends. The CDR3 totals 15 residues. The CDR3 here is CASSRQGFRGDTQYF. In nucleotides, the CDR3 is TGTGCCAGCAGCCGGCAGGGTTTTAGGGGCGATACGCAGTATTTT.

The chain employs TRBV12-5 and TRBJ2-6; D is unresolved. From germline, CDR1 is LGHNT and CDR2 FRNRAP. The CDR3 has 13 residues. V lost 1 base, J lost 13 bases, and 11 bases lay in between. The CDR3 DNA sequence: TGTGCTAGTGGTTTGGAGCCCGGTGGTGTCCTGACTTTC. Protein sequence: CASGLEPGGVLTF.